This TCR beta chain was sequenced for a study of T cell changes during pregnancy in multiple sclerosis. After removal of 7 bases from V and 2 bases from J, the junction contained 8 bases not matched to a gene. Germline CDR1 reads LNHDA; CDR2 reads SQIVND (reference sequence). This CDR3 has 15 residues. Assay: immunoSEQ multiplex PCR; the TCRdb copy retains only in-frame clones and omits some. Altogether 95,000 to 100,000 clones are present, under 95% being singletons, with the ten largest covering about 2%. This sequence joins TRBV19 and TRBJ1-5, with 7 positions matching TRBD1. The sequence derives from a female donor in good health, enrolled as a control in a pregnancy study. Sequences were derived from peripheral blood, sampled after pregnancy. CDR3 amino acids: CASTFQGGGNQPQHF. As DNA, the CDR3 is TGTGCCAGTACCTTTCAGGGGGGCGGCAATCAGCCCCAGCATTTT.